One T cell receptor (beta chain) is described in this entry. TCRdb ran MiXCR on the reads and lists one entry per CDR3 protein. Of 300,000 or so distinct CDR3 sequences listed, about 25% are singletons. This specimen belongs to a study of T cell repertoires in cytomegalovirus infection. Germline lookup yields CDR1 MDHEN and CDR2 SYDVKM. This CDR3 region has 13 residues. Trimming took 6 bases from V and 9 from J, leaving 15 bases between them. Sequencing was done on a sample of PBMCs. This receptor was obtained from a human donor in good health (CMV status not recorded). Some clones in this sample may be carry-over from other donors' samples. This rearrangement joins TRBV28 to TRBJ2-4, with D possibly being TRBD2 (5 bases). For the CDR3, the DNA is TGTGCCAGCAGGACTACTAGAGGCGTCATTCAGTACTTC. It is translated as CASRTTRGVIQYF.